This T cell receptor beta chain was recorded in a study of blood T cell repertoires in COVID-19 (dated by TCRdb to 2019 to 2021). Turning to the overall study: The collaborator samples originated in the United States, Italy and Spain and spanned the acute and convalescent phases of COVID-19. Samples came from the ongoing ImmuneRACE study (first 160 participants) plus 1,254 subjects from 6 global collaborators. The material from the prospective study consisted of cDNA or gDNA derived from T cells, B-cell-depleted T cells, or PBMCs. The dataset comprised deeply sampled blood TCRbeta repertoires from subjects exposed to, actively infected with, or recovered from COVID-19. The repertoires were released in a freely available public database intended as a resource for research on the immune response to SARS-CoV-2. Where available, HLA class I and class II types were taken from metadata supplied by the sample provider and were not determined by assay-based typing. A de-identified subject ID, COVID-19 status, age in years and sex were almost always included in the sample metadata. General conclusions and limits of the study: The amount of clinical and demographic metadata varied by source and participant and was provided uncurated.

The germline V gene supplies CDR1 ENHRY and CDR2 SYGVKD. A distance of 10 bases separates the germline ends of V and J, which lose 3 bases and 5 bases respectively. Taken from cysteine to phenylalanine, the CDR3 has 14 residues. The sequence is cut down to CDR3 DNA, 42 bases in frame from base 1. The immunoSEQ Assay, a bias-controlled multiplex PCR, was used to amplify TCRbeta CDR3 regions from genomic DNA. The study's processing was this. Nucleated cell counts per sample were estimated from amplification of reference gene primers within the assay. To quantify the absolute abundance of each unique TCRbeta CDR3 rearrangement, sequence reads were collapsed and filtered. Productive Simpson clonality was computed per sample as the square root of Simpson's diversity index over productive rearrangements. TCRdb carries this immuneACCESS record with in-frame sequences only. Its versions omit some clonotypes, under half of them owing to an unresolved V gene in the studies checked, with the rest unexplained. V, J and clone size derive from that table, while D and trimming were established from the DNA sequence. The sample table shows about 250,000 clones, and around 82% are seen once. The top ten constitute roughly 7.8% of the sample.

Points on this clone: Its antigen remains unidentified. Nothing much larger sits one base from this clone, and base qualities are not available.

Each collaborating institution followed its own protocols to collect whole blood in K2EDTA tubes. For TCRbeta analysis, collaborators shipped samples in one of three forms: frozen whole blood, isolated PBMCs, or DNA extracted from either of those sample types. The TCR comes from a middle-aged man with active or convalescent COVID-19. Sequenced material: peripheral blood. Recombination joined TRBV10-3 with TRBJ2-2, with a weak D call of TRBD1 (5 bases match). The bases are TGTGCCATCAGTGAACCAGGGATGACCGGGGAGCTGTTTTTT. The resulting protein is CAISEPGMTGELFF.